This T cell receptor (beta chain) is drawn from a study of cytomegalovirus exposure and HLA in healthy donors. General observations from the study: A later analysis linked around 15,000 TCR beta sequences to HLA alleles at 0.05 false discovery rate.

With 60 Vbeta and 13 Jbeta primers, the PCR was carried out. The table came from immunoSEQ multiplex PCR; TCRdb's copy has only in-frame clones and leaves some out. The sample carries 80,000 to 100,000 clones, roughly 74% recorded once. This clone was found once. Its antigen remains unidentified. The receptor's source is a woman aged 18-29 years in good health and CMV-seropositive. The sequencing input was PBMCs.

DNA of the CDR3: TGTGCCACCAGCAGGGATACCGGTCAGGGATTTGGCGAGCAGTACTTC. Encoded protein: CATSRDTGQGFGEQYF. V gene TRBV15 combines with J gene TRBJ2-7, with a possible D match to TRBD1 (5 bases). The germline V gene encodes CDR1 LNHNV and CDR2 YYDKDF (reference sequence). V was pared by 3 bases and J by 6 bases, with 21 bases between. This CDR3 is 16 amino acids long.